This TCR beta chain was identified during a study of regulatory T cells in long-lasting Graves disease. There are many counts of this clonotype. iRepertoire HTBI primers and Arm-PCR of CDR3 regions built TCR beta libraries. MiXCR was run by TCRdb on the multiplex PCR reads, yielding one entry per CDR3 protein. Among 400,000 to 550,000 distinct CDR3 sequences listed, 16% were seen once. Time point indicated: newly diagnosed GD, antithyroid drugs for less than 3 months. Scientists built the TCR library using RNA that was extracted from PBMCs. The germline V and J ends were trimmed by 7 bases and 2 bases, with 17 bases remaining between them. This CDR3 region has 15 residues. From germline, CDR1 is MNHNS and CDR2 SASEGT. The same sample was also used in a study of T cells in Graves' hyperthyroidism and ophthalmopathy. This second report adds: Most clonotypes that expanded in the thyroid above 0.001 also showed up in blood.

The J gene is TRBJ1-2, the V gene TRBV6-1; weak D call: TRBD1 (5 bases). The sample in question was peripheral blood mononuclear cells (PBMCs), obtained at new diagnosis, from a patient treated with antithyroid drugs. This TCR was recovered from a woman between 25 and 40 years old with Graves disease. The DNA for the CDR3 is TGTGCCAGCAAAGGCGGAGGGGTTTCGAACTATGGCTACACCTTC. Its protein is CASKGGGVSNYGYTF.